Below are 19 T cell receptor beta chains sequenced from a single sample in a study of glioma-infiltrating T cells after dendritic cell vaccination. Clones were sequenced by immunoSEQ multiplex PCR, and TCRdb holds only the in-frame ones, with some missing. The sample holds roughly 100,000 clones, roughly 90% seen once. Described time point: after dendritic cell vaccination, including at tumor progression/relapse. The material sequenced was blood, taken after dendritic cell vaccination. These receptors originate from a human donor with glioblastoma.

The chain links TRBV1 to TRBJ2-2; TRBD2, the table's D call, was not compared with the DNA. TRBV1 is a pseudogene segment. This CDR3 comprises 17 residues. The CDR3 sequence is CTSSQDRREGDTGELFF. The CDR3 DNA reads TGCACCAGCAGCCAAGATCGGCGGGAGGGGGACACCGGGGAGCTGTTTTTT.

This rearrangement joins TRBV27 to TRBJ2-1, with 15 bases lining up with TRBD2. The germline V gene encodes CDR1 MNHEY and CDR2 SMNVEV (reference sequence). The CDR3 has 15 residues. Trimming cost V 8 bases and J 7 bases; bases outside gene matches: 6. CDR3 region: CASGPGTSGGNEQFF. CDR3 nucleotide sequence: TGTGCCAGCGGACCCGGGACTAGCGGGGGGAATGAGCAGTTCTTC.

This sequence joins TRBV27 and TRBJ2-2; 12 positions agree with TRBD2. The CDR3 contains 15 residues. J lost 6 bases, V lost 8 bases, and 7 bases had no gene match. Germline CDR1 is MNHEY and CDR2 is SMNVEV (reference sequence). CDR3 protein: CASGRTSGKAGELFF. CDR3 in DNA: TGTGCCAGCGGTCGGACTAGCGGGAAAGCCGGGGAGCTGTTTTTT.

The rearrangement joins TRBV2 to TRBJ1-3; D remains unclear. The V end was cut by 4 bases, the J end by 2 bases, with 9 bases between. Germline V gene lookup returns CDR1 SNHLY and CDR2 FYNNEI. This CDR3 has 14 amino acids. The CDR3 loop is CASSAELAGNTIYF. The CDR3 DNA sequence: TGTGCCAGCAGTGCGGAGTTAGCTGGAAACACCATATATTTT.

The chain links TRBV2 to TRBJ2-2, with 9 bases aligning to TRBD1. The V gene end was trimmed by 6 bases and the J gene end by 6 bases; junction bases not matched to a gene: 8. Germline CDR1 reads SNHLY; CDR2 reads FYNNEI. The CDR3 loop spans 15 amino acids. The chain's CDR3 is CASRLGTGKSGELFF. Written as DNA, the CDR3 is TGTGCCAGCAGGCTCGGGACAGGGAAATCCGGGGAGCTGTTTTTT.

This rearrangement joins TRBV7-8 to TRBJ2-1, with 10 bases fitting TRBD2. V shed 6 bases, J shed 2 bases, and the junction held 7 bases outside the gene matches. This CDR3 contains 16 residues. Per the germline V gene, CDR1 is SGHVS and CDR2 is FQNEAQ. In nucleotides, the CDR3 is TGTGCCAGCAGTAAGATAGCGGGAGGCGCCTACAATGAGCAGTTCTTC. Translated: CASSKIAGGAYNEQFF. Drawing the rest from reference TRBV7-8 and TRBJ2-1, the complete variable domain is GAGVSQSPRYKVAKRGQDVALRCDPISGHVSLFWYQQALGQGPEFLTYFQNEAQLDKSGLPSDRFFAERPEGSVSTLKIQRTQQEDSAVYLCASSKIAGGAYNEQFFGPGTRLTVL.

The genes are TRBV6-5 and TRBJ2-1, with 7 bases matching TRBD2. Per germline, CDR1 MNHEY and CDR2 SVGAGI. The V and J ends lost 0 bases and 6 bases, in that order; junction bases with no gene match: 8. This CDR3 comprises 16 residues. CDR3 in DNA: TGTGCCAGCAGTTACTCGATTGCGGGAGTGGGCAATGAGCAGTTCTTC. This translates into CASSYSIAGVGNEQFF.

The rearrangement links TRBV2 to TRBJ2-5; 7 bases fit TRBD1. The DNA matches TRBJ2-7 better at its end, which makes the J call doubtful. This CDR3 has 15 amino acids. The germline CDR1 and CDR2 sequences are SNHLY and FYNNEI. This CDR3 is CASSELGQRSYEQYF. In DNA, the CDR3 is TGTGCCAGCAGTGAACTGGGACAGCGCTCCTACGAGCAGTACTTC.

This chain connects TRBV5-1 to TRBJ2-3; D ambiguous. The length of the CDR3 is 13 residues. CDR1 SGHRS and CDR2 YFSETQ come from the germline V gene. The germline V and J ends were trimmed by 2 bases and 0 bases, with 4 bases remaining between them. This CDR3 reads CASSLQSTDTQYF. The CDR3 DNA is TGCGCCAGCAGCTTACAGAGCACAGATACGCAGTATTTT.

This clone was found once. V is TRBV6-4 and J is TRBJ2-2; tentatively, D is TRBD2 (5 bases). V dropped 2 bases and J dropped 4 bases, with 5 bases sitting between them. This CDR3 is 13 amino acids long. The germline CDR1 and CDR2 sequences are MRHNA and SNTAGT. This chain's CDR3 is CASSDTSTGELFF. Here the CDR3 DNA reads TGTGCCAGCAGTGACACTAGCACCGGGGAGCTGTTTTTT.

V and J are TRBV27 and TRBJ1-1; the D gene is possibly TRBD1 (6 bases). The CDR3 is 14 amino acids. Trimming took 5 bases from V and 7 from J, leaving 17 bases between them. Germline loops: CDR1 MNHEY, CDR2 SMNVEV (reference sequence). Written as DNA, the CDR3 is TGTGCCAGCAGTCCAGCCCACCAAGGGGGTGAAGCTTTCTTT. Residues: CASSPAHQGGEAFF.

This clone was observed once. The genes are TRBV29-1 and TRBJ1-1; D is undetermined. Looked up from germline, CDR1 is SQVTM and CDR2 is ANQGSEA. Trimming removed 7 bases from V and 0 bases from J, with 12 bases in between. CDR3 size: 13 residues. CDR3 bases: TGCAGCGGACTAGGGCCCATGAACACTGAAGCTTTCTTT. Translating gives CSGLGPMNTEAFF.

The chain is built from TRBV7-3 and TRBJ2-3; TRBD2 matches at 8 bases. The CDR3 contains 15 residues. Looked up from germline, CDR1 is SGHTA and CDR2 is FQGTGA. The trim removed 5 bases at V and 5 bases at J, leaving 9 bases unmatched. CDR3 nucleotide sequence: TGTGCCAGCAGCGCCTCAGCGGGGGAGGGAGATACGCAGTATTTT. Its protein product is CASSASAGEGDTQYF.

Here the CDR3 reads CASSLSGTNTGELFF. The CDR3 DNA reads as TGCGCCAGCAGCTTGTCGGGAACGAACACCGGGGAGCTGTTTTTT. This chain joins TRBV5-1 and TRBJ2-2, with a possible D match to TRBD2 (5 bases). The CDR3 is 15 residues long. CDR1 and CDR2 (germline): SGHRS, YFSETQ. Trimming removed 1 base at V and 0 bases at J, with 7 bases between. The full variable domain, completed using reference TRBV5-1 and TRBJ2-2, is KAGVTQTPRYLIKTRGQQVTLSCSPISGHRSVSWYQQTPGQGLQFLFEYFSETQRNKGNFPGRFSGRQFSNSRSEMNVSTLELGDSALYLCASSLSGTNTGELFFGEGSRLTVL.

A few counts support this clone. This rearrangement joins TRBV7-8 to TRBJ1-6; D perhaps matches TRBD1 (6 bases). Trimming shortened V by 2 bases and J by 4 bases, and 15 bases separated the two germline ends. The V gene's germline CDR1 is SGHVS and CDR2 FQNEAQ. The length of the CDR3 is 17 residues. CDR3 in amino acids: CASSLRGRDTYNSPLHF. The CDR3 region has the DNA TGTGCCAGCAGCTTAAGGGGCCGGGACACGTATAATTCACCCCTCCACTTT.

The chain uses TRBV29-1 and TRBJ2-5; tentatively, D is TRBD2 (6 bases). Trimming pared 6 bases from V and 4 bases from J, leaving 18 bases between. The CDR3 is made up of 14 amino acids. Germline V gene lookup returns CDR1 SQVTM and CDR2 ANQGSEA. CDR3 DNA: TGCAGCGTGGAGGGATACGGGCAGTTAGAGACCCAGTACTTC. Amino acids: CSVEGYGQLETQYF.

CDR3 DNA: TGTGCCAGCAGCCTGGGCCTGCAGACTGGAAACACCATATATTTT. Translating gives CASSLGLQTGNTIYF. The rearrangement joins TRBV5-6 to TRBJ1-3; the D is unclear. Germline V gene lookup returns CDR1 SGHDT and CDR2 YYEEEE. V was clipped by 4 bases and J by 2 bases, with 13 bases between them. The length of the CDR3 is 15 residues.

This CDR3 reads CASSRGDRANEKLFF. CDR3 nucleotide sequence: TGCGCCAGCAGCCGTGGCGACAGGGCTAATGAAAAACTGTTTTTT. The chain employs TRBV4-1 and TRBJ1-4; 7 bases match TRBD1. Looked up from germline, CDR1 is MGHRA and CDR2 is YSYEKL. The CDR3 covers 15 residues. Trimming at V came to 4 bases and at J to 3 bases, leaving 5 bases not matched to a gene.

Concerning this clone itself: Other DNA sequences in this specimen translate into the identical CDR3. The CDR3 spells CAWSVRTGWSYNSPLHF. The CDR3 nucleotides are TGTGCCTGGAGTGTCCGGACAGGGTGGTCCTATAATTCACCCCTCCACTTT. V and J are TRBV30 and TRBJ1-6, with 8 bases that match TRBD1. Germline loops: CDR1 GTSNPN, CDR2 SVGIG (reference sequence). V shed 0 bases and J 1 base; nucleotides not matched to a gene: 5. This CDR3 is 17 amino acids long.